Listed below are T cell receptor beta chains from one sample, sequenced in a study of identical twins. TCRdb re-analysed the 5' RACE reads in MiXCR, keeping a single row per CDR3 protein. Of some 440,000 distinct CDR3 sequences listed, roughly 26% are singletons. The sample was also reused in another study, on T cells expressing NK-cell markers.

Sequencing was performed on CD4+ T cells sorted from blood. These receptors came from a woman younger than 35 in good health. Both conserved end residues are part of each CDR3. A D gene is named only where the DNA matches it firmly. Rows may omit the clone size; those that give it use once, few, many or a size class.

TRBJ2-1 | TRBD2 | TRBV11-1 | - | CASSPVSRRTSVNSSYNEQFF | TGTGCCAGCAGCCCAGTTAGCCGACGGACTAGCGTGAATAGCTCCTACAATGAGCAGTTCTTC
TRBJ1-5 | - | TRBV12-3/TRBV12-4 | few | CASSPAGEGQPQHF | TGTGCCAGCAGCCCAGCAGGGGAAGGACAGCCCCAGCATTTT
TRBJ1-1 | - | TRBV7-2 | - | CASTPRVLNTEAFF | TGTGCCAGCACCCCCAGGGTCCTGAACACTGAAGCTTTCTTT
TRBJ2-1 | - | TRBV20-1 | - | CSAIRDSYNEQFF | TGCAGTGCTATCCGGGACTCCTACAATGAGCAGTTCTTC
TRBJ2-6 | - | TRBV4-3 | - | CASSQESASSGANVLTF | TGCGCCAGCAGCCAAGAAAGTGCGAGCTCTGGGGCCAACGTCCTGACTTTC
TRBJ2-3 | TRBD2 | TRBV10-3 | - | CAISSQRGGLADTQYF | TGTGCCATCAGCTCTCAGCGGGGGGGCCTGGCAGATACGCAGTATTTT
TRBJ2-7 | - | TRBV5-1 | - | CASSGWGGEQYF | TGCGCCAGCAGCGGTTGGGGTGGAGAGCAGTACTTC
TRBJ2-1 | - | TRBV20-1 | few | CSSGTSSYNEQFF | TGCAGCTCCGGGACTTCCTCCTACAATGAGCAGTTCTTC
TRBJ1-2 | - | TRBV6-1 | many | CASRIDSNYGYTF | TGTGCCAGCAGAATTGACAGCAACTATGGCTACACCTTC
TRBJ2-7 | TRBD1 | TRBV25-1 | few | CARSTGEFGEQYF | TGTGCCAGGTCGACAGGGGAGTTCGGAGAGCAGTACTTC
TRBJ2-1 | - | TRBV24-1 | few | CATSDSGQSSYNEQFF | TGTGCCACCAGTGATTCAGGACAGAGCTCCTACAATGAGCAGTTCTTC
TRBJ2-5 | TRBD1 | TRBV2 | - | CASSHRDRETQYF | TGTGCCAGCAGTCACCGGGACAGGGAGACCCAGTACTTC
TRBJ2-6 | - | TRBV7-4 | - | CASSLRGGESRSGANVLTF | TGTGCCAGCAGCTTAAGAGGGGGGGAGTCGAGGTCTGGGGCCAACGTCCTGACTTTC
TRBJ2-1 | - | TRBV6-2/TRBV6-3 | few | CAGGGPYNEQFF | TGTGCCGGAGGGGGCCCGTACAATGAGCAGTTCTTC
TRBJ2-2 | TRBD2 | TRBV3-1 | - | CASSQVGGLAGTGELFF | TGTGCCAGCAGCCAAGTAGGTGGACTAGCGGGGACCGGGGAGCTGTTTTTT
TRBJ2-7 | TRBD1 | TRBV5-1 | few | CASSLRDRGPYEQYF | TGCGCCAGCAGCTTGAGGGACAGGGGGCCCTACGAGCAGTACTTC
TRBJ2-7 | - | TRBV5-6 | few | CASSSAGGKSYEQYF | TGTGCCAGCAGTTCTGCTGGGGGGAAGTCCTACGAGCAGTACTTC
TRBJ2-6 | - | TRBV2 | - | CASSLRLPGANVLTF | TGTGCCAGCAGTCTCCGGCTCCCTGGGGCCAACGTCCTGACTTTC
TRBJ2-6 | - | TRBV7-2 | - | CASSPTKDVLTF | TGTGCCAGCAGCCCGACAAAGGACGTCCTGACTTTC
TRBJ1-1 | TRBD1 | TRBV28 | many | CASSTPGQGGATEAFF | TGTGCCAGCAGTACTCCGGGACAGGGAGGGGCGACTGAAGCTTTCTTT
TRBJ2-1 | - | TRBV7-6 | - | CASSLARMNEQFF | TGTGCCAGCAGCTTAGCGCGTATGAATGAGCAGTTCTTC
TRBJ2-1 | - | TRBV5-5 | few | CASSAPGRGRYNEQFF | TGTGCCAGCAGCGCCCCGGGACGGGGTCGCTACAATGAGCAGTTCTTC
TRBJ2-7 | - | TRBV7-2 | - | CASSLAEAGSGPSATYEQYF | TGTGCCAGCAGCTTAGCTGAGGCGGGTTCGGGACCGTCAGCAACCTACGAGCAGTACTTC
TRBJ1-1 | - | TRBV11-2 | - | CASSPRTDLNTEAFF | TGTGCCAGCAGCCCACGGACAGATTTAAACACTGAAGCTTTCTTT
TRBJ1-5 | - | TRBV7-2 | - | CASSLGKGPRPQHF | TGTGCCAGCAGCTTAGGAAAGGGTCCGCGGCCCCAGCATTTT
TRBJ2-3 | TRBD1 | TRBV7-9 | - | CASSRQGTADTQYF | TGTGCCAGCAGCCGACAGGGGACGGCAGATACGCAGTATTTT
TRBJ2-7 | TRBD2 | TRBV16 | few | CASTHQTYSGRSYEQYF | TGTGCCAGCACACACCAGACCTATAGCGGGCGCTCCTACGAGCAGTACTTC
TRBJ1-4 | TRBD1 | TRBV12-3/TRBV12-4 | - | CASSGQANEKLFF | TGTGCCAGCAGTGGACAGGCAAATGAAAAACTGTTTTTT
TRBJ2-7 | - | TRBV20-1 | - | CSARMGGASYEQYF | TGCAGTGCTAGGATGGGCGGGGCTTCCTACGAGCAGTACTTC
TRBJ2-3 | TRBD2 | TRBV3-1 | - | CASSRAVAGGMNTQYF | TGTGCCAGCAGCCGGGCTGTAGCGGGGGGAATGAATACGCAGTATTTT
TRBJ1-1 | - | TRBV29-1 | - | CSVLIGSWGTEAFF | TGCAGCGTTTTAATTGGGTCTTGGGGGACTGAAGCTTTCTTT
TRBJ2-6 | - | TRBV6-1 | - | CASSEGRLSGANVLTF | TGTGCCAGCAGTGAAGGGAGGCTCTCTGGGGCCAACGTCCTGACTTTC
TRBJ1-1 | - | TRBV6-2/TRBV6-3 | many | CASGRGGGTEAFF | TGTGCCAGCGGTAGAGGAGGGGGGACTGAAGCTTTCTTT
TRBJ2-7 | TRBD1 | TRBV5-1 | - | CASSARTGTGAYEQYF | TGCGCCAGCAGCGCAAGAACCGGGACAGGGGCCTACGAGCAGTACTTC
TRBJ2-5 | - | TRBV29-1 | - | CSVDFRTQETQYF | TGCAGCGTTGATTTCCGGACCCAAGAGACCCAGTACTTC
TRBJ2-2 | - | TRBV29-1 | few | CSVVTLLNTGELFF | TGCAGCGTTGTTACTCTCCTGAACACCGGGGAGCTGTTTTTT
TRBJ2-3 | - | TRBV6-4 | - | CASSDEWSTTDTQYF | TGTGCCAGCAGTGACGAGTGGTCGACAACAGATACGCAGTATTTT
TRBJ2-7 | - | TRBV6-1 | few | CASSRRLGTYEQYF | TGTGCCAGCAGTCGTAGACTGGGTACCTACGAGCAGTACTTC
TRBJ2-1 | TRBD2 | TRBV5-1 | few | CASRRDIAGGEQFF | TGCGCCAGCAGGAGAGACATAGCGGGGGGTGAGCAGTTCTTC
TRBJ1-1 | - | TRBV24-1 | - | CATRGAEAFF | TGTGCCACCAGAGGCGCTGAAGCTTTCTTT
TRBJ1-1 | - | TRBV7-9 | - | CASSAGLDSNTEAFF | TGTGCCAGCAGCGCCGGACTGGACAGCAACACTGAAGCTTTCTTT
TRBJ2-7 | - | TRBV20-1 | - | CSAAILTGRTYEQYF | TGCAGTGCGGCCATACTGACAGGGAGGACCTACGAGCAGTACTTC
TRBJ2-7 | TRBD2 | TRBV28 | - | CASSMTSGTHEQYF | TGTGCCAGCAGTATGACTAGCGGGACCCACGAGCAGTACTTC
TRBJ2-5 | - | TRBV5-4 | - | CASSRGAAQETQYF | TGTGCCAGCAGCCGGGGAGCCGCCCAAGAGACCCAGTACTTC
TRBJ2-3 | TRBD2 | TRBV7-9 | few | CASSAGLAGSIDTQYF | TGTGCCAGCAGCGCCGGACTAGCGGGGTCAATAGATACGCAGTATTTT
TRBJ2-2 | - | TRBV7-2 | - | CASSYSGRGGTGELFF | TGTGCCAGCAGTTATTCCGGCAGGGGGGGAACCGGGGAGCTGTTTTTT